The 10 T cell receptor beta chains given below trace back to one sample, sequenced in a study of T cell responses to AZD1222 COVID-19 vaccine. TCRdb's copy holds only in-frame clones and misses some; the assay was immunoSEQ multiplex PCR. The sample includes some 90,000 clones, roughly 90% of them seen just once. The sample here was peripheral blood, taken on day 0 of AZD1222 vaccination. The receptors derive from an adult in good health.

This clone was seen a handful of times. The rearrangement joins TRBV25-1 to TRBJ1-1; the D is unclear. CDR1 is MGHDK and CDR2 is SYGVNS in the germline V gene. The germline V and J ends were trimmed by 5 bases and 3 bases, with 16 bases remaining between them. The CDR3 is made up of 15 amino acids. The CDR3 is CASSQLGIRHTEAFF. The CDR3, as DNA: TGTGCCAGCAGTCAACTGGGGATAAGGCACACTGAAGCTTTCTTT.

The chain joins TRBV5-4 to TRBJ2-7, with 8 positions matching TRBD1. The CDR3 is 17 residues long. Germline-derived CDR1 and CDR2 are SGHNT and YYREEE (reference sequence). J was trimmed by 2 bases and V by 0 bases; bases with no gene match: 10. The CDR3: CASSLDLATGATYEQYF. The CDR3 bases are TGTGCCAGCAGCTTGGACCTGGCGACAGGGGCTACCTACGAGCAGTACTTC.

The rearrangement joins TRBV30 to TRBJ2-7, with unresolved D. There are 11 residues in the CDR3. Germline V gene data show CDR1 as GTSNPN and CDR2 as SVGIG (reference sequence). V shed 3 bases and J shed 6 bases, with 9 bases lying between them. The CDR3 sequence is CAWSHPAEQYF. The CDR3 DNA is TGTGCCTGGAGCCACCCGGCCGAGCAGTACTTC.

V and J are TRBV4-2 and TRBJ2-3, with D uncertain. Germline CDR1 reads LGHNA; CDR2 reads YNFKEQ. There are 11 residues in the CDR3. The V end was cut by 4 bases, the J end by 8 bases, with 7 bases between. The CDR3: CASSRSGTQYF. In DNA form, the CDR3 reads TGTGCCAGCAGCCGTTCGGGTACGCAGTATTTT.

V usage is TRBV7-8 and J usage is TRBJ1-1; TRBD1 aligns across 9 bases. From germline, CDR1 is SGHVS and CDR2 FQNEAQ. This CDR3 comprises 15 residues. V gave up 0 bases and J gave up 8 bases; unmatched junction bases: 7. CDR3 in DNA: TGTGCCAGCAGCTTAGCCGGGACAGGGCGATCGGAAGCTTTCTTT. Its translation: CASSLAGTGRSEAFF. Full variable domain (remainder filled in from reference TRBV7-8 and TRBJ1-1): GAGVSQSPRYKVAKRGQDVALRCDPISGHVSLFWYQQALGQGPEFLTYFQNEAQLDKSGLPSDRFFAERPEGSVSTLKIQRTQQEDSAVYLCASSLAGTGRSEAFFGQGTRLTVV.

The rearrangement links TRBV2 to TRBJ1-2; a weak D match, TRBD1 (5 bases). Trimming stripped 2 bases from V and 4 bases from J, with 17 bases between. Germline-derived CDR1 and CDR2 are SNHLY and FYNNEI. The CDR3 has 16 amino acids. In DNA, the CDR3 is TGTGCCAGCAGTGAATTTCTGGGGGTTCTCGGCTATGGCTACACCTTC. Its translation: CASSEFLGVLGYGYTF.

Written as DNA, the CDR3 is TGTGCCAGTAGAGGATATGGCTACACCTTC. Protein sequence: CASRGYGYTF. The chain is built from TRBV19 and TRBJ1-2; D is undetermined. The V gene's germline CDR1 is LNHDA and CDR2 SQIVND (reference sequence). The V and J ends lost 6 bases and 5 bases respectively, with 4 bases between them. This CDR3 has 10 amino acids.

J is TRBJ1-1 and V is TRBV5-5; D gene unclear. The V gene lost 0 bases and the J gene lost 1 base, with 19 bases spanning the gap. Per the germline V gene, CDR1 is SGHKS and CDR2 is YYEKEE (reference sequence). CDR3 size: 18 residues. DNA of the CDR3: TGTGCCAGCAGCTTGGGGCTGGGAATTTCGTCAAGGAACACTGAAGCTTTCTTT. This gives the protein CASSLGLGISSRNTEAFF.

The rearrangement joins TRBV19 to TRBJ2-2, with 10 bases identical to TRBD1. There are 14 residues in the CDR3. The germline gives CDR1 LNHDA, CDR2 SQIVND (reference sequence). V shed 9 bases, J shed 2 bases, and the junction held 3 bases outside the gene matches. Here the CDR3 DNA reads TGTGCCAGCATGACAGGGGGCAACACCGGGGAGCTGTTTTTT. It specifies CASMTGGNTGELFF.

This chain uses TRBV19 with TRBJ1-1; the D gene is possibly TRBD1 (6 bases). V was shortened by 4 bases and J by 5 bases, with 17 bases between the two germline ends. The CDR3 has 15 residues. Germline V gene sequence: CDR1 LNHDA, CDR2 SQIVND (reference sequence). Here the CDR3 reads CASSTGQPGTTEAFF. CDR3 in DNA: TGTGCCAGTAGTACTGGACAGCCGGGAACTACTGAAGCTTTCTTT. Filled out from reference TRBV19 and TRBJ1-1, the complete variable domain reads DGGITQSPKYLFRKEGQNVTLSCEQNLNHDAMYWYRQDPGQGLRLIYYSQIVNDFQKGDIAEGYSVSREKKESFPLTVTSAQKNPTAFYLCASSTGQPGTTEAFFGQGTRLTVV.